Listed here are 18 T cell receptor beta chains from one sample, sequenced in a study of blood T cell repertoires in COVID-19. Sequencing used immunoSEQ multiplex PCR; TCRdb keeps in-frame clones, though not all of them. This sample has under 140,000 clones, with 88% found just once. The specimen sequenced was peripheral blood. The receptors here all came from a woman in her forties or fifties with acute or convalescent COVID-19.

The chain joins TRBV19 to TRBJ2-4; a weak D match, TRBD2 (5 bases). The germline V gene has CDR1 LNHDA and CDR2 SQIVND (reference sequence). The CDR3 is 15 amino acids. V shed 6 bases and J shed 0 bases, with 12 bases lying between them. The chain's CDR3 is CASSPPGLAKNIQYF. The CDR3 bases are TGTGCCAGTAGCCCGCCGGGGTTAGCCAAAAACATTCAGTACTTC.

This sequence joins TRBV3-1 (or the pseudogene TRBV3-2) and TRBJ2-7; no firm D call. V was trimmed by 0 bases and J by 0 bases, leaving 6 bases between them. This CDR3 comprises 14 residues. The germline V gene has CDR1 LGHDT and CDR2 YNNKEL (reference sequence). CDR3 sequence: CASSQDLASYEQYF. Here the CDR3 DNA reads TGTGCCAGCAGCCAAGATTTAGCCTCCTACGAGCAGTACTTC.

This rearrangement joins TRBV5-4 to TRBJ2-7, with 8 bases fitting TRBD1. The CDR3 runs to 16 residues. In germline, CDR1 is SGHNT, CDR2 YYREEE (reference sequence). V was pared by 2 bases and J by 2 bases, with 9 bases of the junction left unmatched. The CDR3 nucleotides read TGTGCCAGCAGCTTACCCCTCGGACAGGGCCCCTACGAGCAGTACTTC. Translated: CASSLPLGQGPYEQYF.

Regarding this clone: Other DNA sequences in the same sample also yield this CDR3. The J gene is TRBJ1-4, the V gene TRBV5-1, with TRBD1 matching 7 bases. CDR1 is SGHRS and CDR2 is YFSETQ in the germline V gene. The CDR3 extends over 13 amino acids. J lost 5 bases, V lost 5 bases, and 3 bases had no gene match. The CDR3 is CASRRDRNEKLFF. As DNA, the CDR3 is TGCGCCAGCAGAAGGGACAGAAATGAAAAACTGTTTTTT.

The chain links TRBV27 to TRBJ2-7; D may be TRBD2 (5 bases). Germline V gives CDR1 MNHEY, CDR2 SMNVEV (reference sequence). The V end was cut by 0 bases, the J end by 8 bases, with 17 bases between. CDR3 length: 15 amino acids. The CDR3 here is CASSLSEADGPQQYF. The CDR3 nucleotides read TGTGCCAGCAGTTTATCGGAGGCGGATGGGCCCCAGCAGTACTTC.

There are a few counts of this clone. The CDR3 bases are TGTGCCAGCTCACCATCGGGACAGCCCTATGGCTACACCTTC. Its translation is CASSPSGQPYGYTF. This chain connects TRBV18 to TRBJ1-2; 7 bases match TRBD1. The CDR3 sequence is 14 residues long. From germline, CDR1 is KGHSH and CDR2 LQKENI. V was pared by 2 bases and J by 4 bases, with 4 bases of the junction left unmatched. Combining the CDR3 with reference TRBV18 and TRBJ1-2 gives the whole variable domain NAGVMQNPRHLVRRRGQEARLRCSPMKGHSHVYWYRQLPEEGLKFMVYLQKENIIDESGMPKERFSAEFPKEGPSILRIQQVVRGDSAAYFCASSPSGQPYGYTFGSGTRLTVV.

V usage is TRBV28 and J usage is TRBJ2-7; 7 positions match TRBD2. Germline V gives CDR1 MDHEN, CDR2 SYDVKM. Trimming cost V 2 bases and J 4 bases; bases outside gene matches: 5. The CDR3 covers 14 residues. The CDR3 region has the DNA TGTGCCAGCAGTTTACGCGGGAGTACGTACGAGCAGTACTTC. It specifies CASSLRGSTYEQYF. Full variable domain (rest looked up from reference TRBV28 and TRBJ2-7): DVKVTQSSRYLVKRTGEKVFLECVQDMDHENMFWYRQDPGLGLRLIYFSYDVKMKEKGDIPEGYSVSREKKERFSLILESASTNQTSMYLCASSLRGSTYEQYFGPGTRLTVT.

The genes are TRBV6-5 and TRBJ1-1, with D tentatively TRBD1 (6 bases). Germline CDR1 and CDR2: MNHEY and SVGAGI. The CDR3 sequence is 14 residues long. Trimming stripped 2 bases from V and 0 bases from J, with 7 bases between. CDR3 in amino acids: CASSYQGMNTEAFF. The CDR3 bases are TGTGCCAGCAGTTACCAGGGGATGAACACTGAAGCTTTCTTT.

The chain has TRBV12-3 or TRBV12-4 and TRBJ1-2; a possible D gene is TRBD1 (6 bases). V lost 6 bases and J lost 8, with 13 bases in between. The CDR3 runs to 12 residues. The DNA of the CDR3 is TGTGCCAGCAGCCGGACAGTCGGGGGCTACACCTTC. It codes for CASSRTVGGYTF.

The chain couples TRBV3-1 (or the pseudogene TRBV3-2) to TRBJ2-3; 9 nucleotides agree with TRBD2. CDR3 length: 17 amino acids. J lost 5 bases, V lost 3 bases, and 12 bases had no gene match. The germline V gene encodes CDR1 LGHDT and CDR2 YNNKEL (reference sequence). DNA for the CDR3: TGTGCCAGCAGCCAGCGTCCTCCGGGACTAGCCGGAGATACGCAGTATTTT. Translating gives CASSQRPPGLAGDTQYF.

The J gene is TRBJ1-2, the V gene TRBV2; D not resolved. Germline assignment: CDR1 SNHLY and CDR2 FYNNEI. This CDR3 has 13 residues. Trimming removed 3 bases at V and 8 bases at J, with 13 bases between. The CDR3 nucleotides read TGTGCCAGCAGTGAGATGGGCCGCCTCGGCTACACCTTC. The encoded protein is CASSEMGRLGYTF.

This clone was counted only a few times. This chain links TRBV5-1 with TRBJ1-1; D may be TRBD1 (6 bases). This CDR3 contains 19 residues. Germline CDR1 reads SGHRS; CDR2 reads YFSETQ. V lost 0 bases and J lost 1, with 22 bases in between. The CDR3 spells CASSLEGSGGSGRNTEAFF. The CDR3 coding sequence is TGCGCCAGCAGCTTGGAAGGATCGGGGGGCTCCGGCCGGAACACTGAAGCTTTCTTT.

This chain's CDR3 is CASSLDGTSGTNTGELFF. CDR3 coding DNA: TGCGCCAGCAGCTTAGACGGGACTAGCGGGACGAACACCGGGGAGCTGTTTTTT. The V call is TRBV5-1, the J call TRBJ2-2, with TRBD2 matching 13 bases. The CDR3 spans 18 residues. The germline V gene has CDR1 SGHRS and CDR2 YFSETQ. Losses at the gene ends were 2 bases for V and 0 bases for J; bases not matched to a gene: 4.

The table lists this clone with a count of one. The chain employs TRBV27 and TRBJ2-3; 10 positions agree with TRBD2. The CDR3 has 16 residues. CDR1 is MNHEY and CDR2 is SMNVEV in the germline V gene (reference sequence). V gave up 1 base and J gave up 3 bases; unmatched junction bases: 4. The CDR3 loop is CASSLYPSGSTDTQYF. Here the CDR3 DNA reads TGTGCCAGCAGTTTATATCCTAGCGGGAGTACAGATACGCAGTATTTT.

This sequence joins TRBV10-2 and TRBJ2-7; 8 bases map to TRBD1. Germline V gene sequence: CDR1 WSHSY, CDR2 SAAADI. The CDR3 runs to 13 residues. J lost 7 bases, V lost 1 base, and 3 bases had no gene match. CDR3 bases: TGCGCCAGCAGTGAGTTCCGACAGGGGGAGCAGTACTTC. This translates into CASSEFRQGEQYF.

The CDR3 region is CASSSAGQGEQYF. In DNA, the CDR3 is TGTGCCAGCAGCTCAGCCGGCCAGGGGGAGCAGTACTTC. This sequence joins TRBV7-2 and TRBJ2-7; a possible D gene is TRBD1 (6 bases). The CDR3 covers 13 residues. Trimming removed 4 bases at V and 7 bases at J, with 14 bases between. The V gene's germline CDR1 is SGHTA and CDR2 FQGNSA.

V is TRBV19 and J is TRBJ2-7, with D unresolved. The V and J ends lost 6 bases and 4 bases respectively, with 16 bases between them. Germline CDR1 LNHDA, CDR2 SQIVND (reference sequence). The CDR3 loop spans 14 amino acids. The CDR3 DNA sequence: TGTGCCAGTAGAAAGACACAAACTCAATACGAGCAGTACTTC. The encoded protein is CASRKTQTQYEQYF.

V gene TRBV5-6 combines with J gene TRBJ2-7; TRBD2 aligns across 14 bases. Germline lookup yields CDR1 SGHDT and CDR2 YYEEEE. The CDR3 runs to 16 residues. The J segment lost 7 bases and the V segment lost 1 base, leaving 7 bases of the junction unmatched. The CDR3 loop reads CASSLSGTSGRWEQYF. The CDR3 region has the DNA TGTGCCAGCAGCTTGTCCGGGACTAGCGGGAGATGGGAGCAGTACTTC.